The rows below give T cell receptor beta chains drawn from one sample of a study of Graves' ophthalmopathy and Graves' hyperthyroidism. In TCRdb, the multiplex PCR reads were re-called with MiXCR into one record per CDR3 protein. The repertoire includes some 400,000 distinct CDR3 sequences, approximately 20% of them detected once, and more than 1.5% sits in the top ten. Source material: peripheral blood. Receptors originate from a woman aged 18-35 years with Graves' ophthalmopathy. The CDR3 runs from the conserved cysteine through the conserved F or W. D genes are given only for firm matches. Rows may omit the clone size; those that give it use once, few, many or a size class.

d_call: -
clone_size: many
v_call: TRBV6-1
j_call: TRBJ2-2
cdr3_aa: CASSTGAGNTGELFF
cdr3_nt: TGTGCCAGCAGTACAGGGGCGGGAAACACCGGGGAGCTGTTTTTT

d_call: TRBD1
clone_size: once
v_call: TRBV12-3/TRBV12-4
j_call: TRBJ2-7
cdr3_aa: CASSNRGIYEQYF
cdr3_nt: TGTGCCAGCAGCAACAGGGGAATCTACGAGCAGTACTTC

d_call: -
clone_size: many
v_call: TRBV20-1
j_call: TRBJ1-1
cdr3_aa: CSASKAQPNTEAFF
cdr3_nt: TGCAGTGCTAGTAAGGCCCAACCGAACACTGAAGCTTTCTTT

d_call: TRBD2
clone_size: -
v_call: TRBV7-9
j_call: TRBJ2-7
cdr3_aa: CASSLVQLAGEEQYF
cdr3_nt: TGTGCCAGCAGCTTAGTGCAACTAGCGGGAGAGGAGCAGTACTTC

d_call: -
clone_size: -
v_call: TRBV7-8
j_call: TRBJ1-2
cdr3_aa: CASSLTGNNNYGYTF
cdr3_nt: TGTGCCAGCAGCTTGACGGGGAATAATAACTATGGCTACACCTTC

d_call: -
clone_size: -
v_call: TRBV7-9
j_call: TRBJ1-6
cdr3_aa: CASSPSLRNSPLHF
cdr3_nt: TGTGCCAGCAGCCCTTCGCTCCGAAATTCACCCCTCCACTTT

d_call: TRBD2
clone_size: -
v_call: TRBV6-1
j_call: TRBJ2-7
cdr3_aa: CASKATAGGDYYEQYF
cdr3_nt: TGTGCCAGCAAGGCTACAGCGGGAGGCGATTACTACGAGCAGTACTTC

d_call: -
clone_size: many
v_call: TRBV15
j_call: TRBJ2-5
cdr3_aa: CATSRDRTRRQETQYF
cdr3_nt: TGTGCCACCAGCAGAGATCGGACAAGGCGCCAAGAGACCCAGTACTTC

d_call: -
clone_size: -
v_call: TRBV2
j_call: TRBJ2-1
cdr3_aa: CASSPQEGEQFF
cdr3_nt: TGTGCCAGCAGTCCCCAGGAAGGCGAGCAGTTCTTC

d_call: -
clone_size: many
v_call: TRBV20-1
j_call: TRBJ1-1
cdr3_aa: CSAPGWENTEAFF
cdr3_nt: TGCAGTGCTCCGGGCTGGGAAAACACTGAAGCTTTCTTT

d_call: TRBD1
clone_size: many
v_call: TRBV28
j_call: TRBJ1-1
cdr3_aa: CASSRGTGGNTEAFF
cdr3_nt: TGTGCCAGCAGCCGGGGGACAGGGGGGAACACTGAAGCTTTCTTT

d_call: -
clone_size: -
v_call: TRBV2
j_call: TRBJ1-5
cdr3_aa: CASSAGSSNQPQHF
cdr3_nt: TGTGCCAGCAGTGCCGGGTCCAGCAATCAGCCCCAGCATTTT

d_call: -
clone_size: many
v_call: TRBV28
j_call: TRBJ2-7
cdr3_aa: CASSFSGSNLYEQYF
cdr3_nt: TGTGCCAGCAGTTTTTCAGGGAGTAACCTCTACGAGCAGTACTTC

d_call: -
clone_size: many
v_call: TRBV11-2
j_call: TRBJ2-6
cdr3_aa: CASSLRAGPGANVLTF
cdr3_nt: TGTGCCAGCAGCTTAAGGGCGGGACCTGGGGCCAACGTCCTGACTTTC

d_call: -
clone_size: many
v_call: TRBV6-2/TRBV6-3
j_call: TRBJ1-2
cdr3_aa: CASSYSEGQPYGYTF
cdr3_nt: TGTGCCAGCAGTTACTCAGAGGGCCAGCCCTATGGCTACACCTTC

d_call: -
clone_size: few
v_call: TRBV24-1
j_call: TRBJ2-2
cdr3_aa: CATSDTDTPNTGELFF
cdr3_nt: TGTGCCACCAGTGATACGGACACCCCGAACACCGGGGAGCTGTTTTTT

d_call: TRBD1
clone_size: -
v_call: TRBV7-2
j_call: TRBJ1-6
cdr3_aa: CASSLVGTGVSPLHF
cdr3_nt: TGTGCCAGCAGCTTAGTCGGGACAGGGGTATCACCCCTCCACTTT

d_call: -
clone_size: many
v_call: TRBV15
j_call: TRBJ1-5
cdr3_aa: CATSRDGAETYSNQPQHF
cdr3_nt: TGTGCCACCAGCAGAGATGGGGCAGAAACTTATAGCAATCAGCCCCAGCATTTT

d_call: -
clone_size: many
v_call: TRBV10-3
j_call: TRBJ1-2
cdr3_aa: CAISEARVSGYTF
cdr3_nt: TGTGCCATCAGTGAGGCAAGGGTTTCGGGCTACACCTTC

d_call: TRBD1
clone_size: many
v_call: TRBV28
j_call: TRBJ1-1
cdr3_aa: CASWTGGAEAFF
cdr3_nt: TGTGCCAGCTGGACAGGGGGGGCTGAAGCTTTCTTT

d_call: TRBD1
clone_size: many
v_call: TRBV28
j_call: TRBJ1-1
cdr3_aa: CASRLERQGTVEAFF
cdr3_nt: TGTGCCAGCAGGCTAGAAAGACAGGGGACCGTTGAAGCTTTCTTT

d_call: -
clone_size: few
v_call: TRBV20-1
j_call: TRBJ2-5
cdr3_aa: CSARDDSDGTQYF
cdr3_nt: TGCAGTGCTAGAGATGATAGCGATGGGACCCAGTACTTC

d_call: TRBD2
clone_size: many
v_call: TRBV11-2
j_call: TRBJ2-5
cdr3_aa: CASSLLAGTAPQETQYF
cdr3_nt: TGTGCCAGCAGCCTACTAGCGGGGACCGCCCCCCAAGAGACCCAGTACTTC

d_call: TRBD2
clone_size: many
v_call: TRBV10-3
j_call: TRBJ2-5
cdr3_aa: CAIRGGLAGGKQETQYF
cdr3_nt: TGTGCCATCAGAGGGGGACTAGCGGGAGGCAAACAAGAGACCCAGTACTTC

d_call: TRBD2
clone_size: many
v_call: TRBV6-5
j_call: TRBJ2-5
cdr3_aa: CASRASGGEETQYF
cdr3_nt: TGTGCCAGCAGAGCTAGCGGGGGGGAAGAGACCCAGTACTTC

d_call: -
clone_size: many
v_call: TRBV7-2
j_call: TRBJ2-7
cdr3_aa: CASSPKQGRYEQYF
cdr3_nt: TGTGCCAGCAGCCCAAAACAGGGGAGGTACGAGCAGTACTTC

d_call: -
clone_size: -
v_call: TRBV7-2
j_call: TRBJ1-3
cdr3_aa: CASSFGTGNTIYF
cdr3_nt: TGTGCCAGCAGCTTTGGGACTGGAAACACCATATATTTT

d_call: -
clone_size: many
v_call: TRBV7-2
j_call: TRBJ1-5
cdr3_aa: CASSLGSEPPQHF
cdr3_nt: TGTGCCAGCAGCTTAGGGTCAGAGCCGCCCCAGCATTTT

d_call: -
clone_size: many
v_call: TRBV30
j_call: TRBJ1-3
cdr3_aa: CAWSVLLNTIYF
cdr3_nt: TGTGCCTGGAGTGTACTTTTAAACACCATATATTTT

d_call: -
clone_size: many
v_call: TRBV6-5
j_call: TRBJ2-6
cdr3_aa: CATAVRANGGGANVLTF
cdr3_nt: TGTGCCACCGCGGTTAGGGCGAACGGTGGTGGGGCCAACGTCCTGACTTTC

d_call: TRBD1
clone_size: many
v_call: TRBV6-1
j_call: TRBJ1-5
cdr3_aa: CASSVPRTGWRQPQHF
cdr3_nt: TGTGCCAGCAGTGTTCCTAGGACAGGGTGGCGACAGCCCCAGCATTTT

d_call: -
clone_size: many
v_call: TRBV30
j_call: TRBJ1-6
cdr3_aa: CAWSGQFWGNSPLHF
cdr3_nt: TGTGCCTGGAGTGGGCAGTTTTGGGGTAATTCACCCCTCCACTTT

d_call: -
clone_size: many
v_call: TRBV12-3/TRBV12-4
j_call: TRBJ2-7
cdr3_aa: CASSLSAERSEQYF
cdr3_nt: TGTGCCAGCAGTTTGTCGGCAGAACGGAGCGAGCAGTACTTC

d_call: TRBD1
clone_size: many
v_call: TRBV6-5
j_call: TRBJ1-2
cdr3_aa: CASSYSIEGAGGYTF
cdr3_nt: TGTGCCAGCAGTTACTCGATTGAGGGGGCTGGTGGCTACACCTTC

d_call: TRBD1
clone_size: many
v_call: TRBV28
j_call: TRBJ1-3
cdr3_aa: CASSSRTGKLNTIYF
cdr3_nt: TGTGCCAGCAGTTCCCGGACAGGGAAACTAAACACCATATATTTT

d_call: TRBD1
clone_size: many
v_call: TRBV18
j_call: TRBJ1-2
cdr3_aa: CASSQRDRGNYGYTF
cdr3_nt: TGTGCCAGCTCGCAAAGGGACAGGGGGAACTATGGCTACACCTTC

d_call: -
clone_size: many
v_call: TRBV5-1
j_call: TRBJ2-7
cdr3_aa: CASSLEGQADEQYF
cdr3_nt: TGCGCCAGCAGCTTGGAAGGGCAGGCGGACGAGCAGTACTTC

d_call: TRBD2
clone_size: -
v_call: TRBV27
j_call: TRBJ2-5
cdr3_aa: CASSLIAGGLQETQYF
cdr3_nt: TGTGCCAGCAGTTTAATAGCGGGAGGCTTGCAAGAGACCCAGTACTTC

d_call: -
clone_size: many
v_call: TRBV6-1
j_call: TRBJ1-5
cdr3_aa: CASSPQIRIQPQHF
cdr3_nt: TGTGCCAGCAGCCCTCAGATCAGGATACAGCCCCAGCATTTT

d_call: TRBD1
clone_size: -
v_call: TRBV15
j_call: TRBJ2-5
cdr3_aa: CATSRGQGAQETQYF
cdr3_nt: TGTGCCACCAGCAGAGGGCAGGGGGCCCAAGAGACCCAGTACTTC

d_call: -
clone_size: once
v_call: TRBV12-3/TRBV12-4
j_call: TRBJ2-2
cdr3_aa: CASSSIFSTGELFF
cdr3_nt: TGTGCCAGCAGTAGCATATTTTCCACCGGGGAGCTGTTTTTT

d_call: -
clone_size: many
v_call: TRBV4-2
j_call: TRBJ1-6
cdr3_aa: CASSQLNTDSPLHF
cdr3_nt: TGTGCCAGCAGCCAATTGAACACGGATTCACCCCTCCACTTT

d_call: -
clone_size: many
v_call: TRBV7-8
j_call: TRBJ1-3
cdr3_aa: CASSLGAELSGNTIYF
cdr3_nt: TGTGCCAGCAGCTTAGGGGCAGAACTCTCTGGAAACACCATATATTTT

d_call: -
clone_size: many
v_call: TRBV7-9
j_call: TRBJ1-3
cdr3_aa: CASSFVSGNTIYF
cdr3_nt: TGTGCCAGCAGCTTCGTTTCTGGAAACACCATATATTTT

d_call: TRBD2
clone_size: many
v_call: TRBV7-2
j_call: TRBJ2-5
cdr3_aa: CASSLGTSGSGETQYF
cdr3_nt: TGTGCCAGCAGCTTAGGGACTAGCGGGAGTGGAGAGACCCAGTACTTC

d_call: -
clone_size: many
v_call: TRBV27
j_call: TRBJ1-3
cdr3_aa: CASSPLGAGNTIYF
cdr3_nt: TGTGCCAGCAGCCCACTGGGGGCTGGAAACACCATATATTTT

d_call: -
clone_size: many
v_call: TRBV9
j_call: TRBJ2-7
cdr3_aa: CASSVGREASYEQYF
cdr3_nt: TGTGCCAGCAGCGTAGGTCGAGAAGCCTCCTACGAGCAGTACTTC

d_call: -
clone_size: many
v_call: TRBV6-1
j_call: TRBJ1-2
cdr3_aa: CASTKIQGINYGYTF
cdr3_nt: TGTGCCAGCACTAAGATCCAGGGGATAAACTATGGCTACACCTTC

d_call: -
clone_size: many
v_call: TRBV6-1
j_call: TRBJ1-5
cdr3_aa: CASSEGVDNNQPQHF
cdr3_nt: TGTGCCAGCAGCGAAGGGGTAGATAACAATCAGCCCCAGCATTTT

d_call: -
clone_size: many
v_call: TRBV6-5
j_call: TRBJ2-5
cdr3_aa: CANREGGVPETQYF
cdr3_nt: TGTGCCAATAGGGAGGGGGGGGTTCCAGAGACCCAGTACTTC

d_call: -
clone_size: many
v_call: TRBV28
j_call: TRBJ2-7
cdr3_aa: CATRPSHEQYF
cdr3_nt: TGTGCCACCCGGCCCAGCCACGAGCAGTACTTC

d_call: -
clone_size: many
v_call: TRBV28
j_call: TRBJ1-1
cdr3_aa: CASRRDNPNTEAFF
cdr3_nt: TGTGCCAGCAGAAGAGACAATCCCAACACTGAAGCTTTCTTT

d_call: -
clone_size: many
v_call: TRBV3-1
j_call: TRBJ1-1
cdr3_aa: CASSPPGGPVHGAFF
cdr3_nt: TGTGCCAGCAGCCCCCCCGGGGGACCCGTACATGGAGCTTTCTTT

d_call: TRBD2
clone_size: many
v_call: TRBV19
j_call: TRBJ2-2
cdr3_aa: CASLSPGGSGELFF
cdr3_nt: TGTGCCAGTTTGAGCCCGGGGGGGTCCGGGGAGCTGTTTTTT

d_call: -
clone_size: many
v_call: TRBV5-1
j_call: TRBJ1-6
cdr3_aa: CASSLVSGDTDSPLHF
cdr3_nt: TGCGCCAGCAGCTTGGTAAGCGGAGATACGGATTCACCCCTCCACTTT

d_call: -
clone_size: many
v_call: TRBV7-3
j_call: TRBJ1-1
cdr3_aa: CASSLTVGLEAFF
cdr3_nt: TGTGCCAGCAGCTTAACTGTCGGTCTTGAAGCTTTCTTT

d_call: -
clone_size: -
v_call: TRBV5-1
j_call: TRBJ2-7
cdr3_aa: CASRPTTRYEQYF
cdr3_nt: TGCGCCAGCAGACCCACGACCCGGTACGAGCAGTACTTC

d_call: TRBD2
clone_size: many
v_call: TRBV9
j_call: TRBJ2-4
cdr3_aa: CASSETSGKNIQYF
cdr3_nt: TGTGCCAGCAGCGAGACTAGCGGGAAAAACATTCAGTACTTC

d_call: -
clone_size: many
v_call: TRBV6-2/TRBV6-3
j_call: TRBJ1-1
cdr3_aa: CASSYTGAEAFF
cdr3_nt: TGTGCCAGCAGTTATACAGGAGCCGAAGCTTTCTTT